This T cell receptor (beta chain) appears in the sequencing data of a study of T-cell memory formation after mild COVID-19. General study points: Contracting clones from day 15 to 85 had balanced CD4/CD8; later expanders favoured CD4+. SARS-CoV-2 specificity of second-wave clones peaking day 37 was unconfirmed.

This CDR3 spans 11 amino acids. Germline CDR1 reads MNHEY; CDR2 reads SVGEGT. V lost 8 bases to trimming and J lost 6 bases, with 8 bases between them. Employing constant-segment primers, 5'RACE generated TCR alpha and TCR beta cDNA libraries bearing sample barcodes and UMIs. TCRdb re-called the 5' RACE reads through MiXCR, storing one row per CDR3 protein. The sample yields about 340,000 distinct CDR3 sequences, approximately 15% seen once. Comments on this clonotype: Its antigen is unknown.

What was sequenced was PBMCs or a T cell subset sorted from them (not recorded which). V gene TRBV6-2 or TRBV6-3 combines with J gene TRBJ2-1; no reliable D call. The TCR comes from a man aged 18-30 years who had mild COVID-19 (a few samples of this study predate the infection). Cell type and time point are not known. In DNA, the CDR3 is TGTGCCAGCCTAGAGACCAATGAGCAGTTCTTC. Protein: CASLETNEQFF.